This T cell receptor (beta chain) was observed in a study of shared clonotypes between healthy human individuals. Looking at the study overall: Aged 18 to 49, the donors were a couple of women and a few men.

The data were produced by immunoSEQ multiplex PCR, yet TCRdb's version contains in-frame clones alone and is incomplete. The sample has roughly 530,000 clones, roughly 95% seen once; the top ten hold about 0.054%. Trimming removed 4 bases from V and 5 bases from J, with 12 bases in between. The CDR3 covers 13 residues. Germline lookup yields CDR1 SGHRS and CDR2 YFSETQ. As concerns this clone: Its cognate antigen is unknown.

The study, taken as a whole, reports: Incomplete sequencing of sorted subsets was indicated by rarefaction despite large depth. Naive subsets tended to show greater estimated richness than memory subsets.

The gene calls are TRBV5-1 and TRBJ1-1; D remains unclear. Sequenced input: naive CD4+ T cells sorted from blood. The sample's subset: CD45RA+ positively selected. The clonotype comes from a woman in her thirties in good health. CDR3 residues: CASSPLGSTEAFF. For the CDR3, the DNA is TGCGCCAGCAGCCCCCTAGGGTCGACTGAAGCTTTCTTT.